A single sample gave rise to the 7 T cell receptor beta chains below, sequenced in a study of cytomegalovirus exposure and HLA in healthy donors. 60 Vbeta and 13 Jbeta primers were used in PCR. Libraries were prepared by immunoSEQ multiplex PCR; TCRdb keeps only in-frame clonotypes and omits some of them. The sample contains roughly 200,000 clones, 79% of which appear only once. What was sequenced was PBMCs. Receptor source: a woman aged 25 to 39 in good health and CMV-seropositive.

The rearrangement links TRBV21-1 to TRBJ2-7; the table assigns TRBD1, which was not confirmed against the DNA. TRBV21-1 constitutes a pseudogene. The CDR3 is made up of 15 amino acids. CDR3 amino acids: CASSAWDRGSYEQYF. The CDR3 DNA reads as TGTGCCAGCAGCGCCTGGGACAGGGGGTCTTACGAGCAGTACTTC.

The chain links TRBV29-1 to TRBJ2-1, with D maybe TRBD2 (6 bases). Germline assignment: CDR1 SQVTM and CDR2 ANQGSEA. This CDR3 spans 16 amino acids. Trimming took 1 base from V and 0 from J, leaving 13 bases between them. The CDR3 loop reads CSVEGASASSYNEQFF. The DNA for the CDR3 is TGCAGCGTTGAAGGTGCTAGCGCAAGCTCCTACAATGAGCAGTTCTTC.

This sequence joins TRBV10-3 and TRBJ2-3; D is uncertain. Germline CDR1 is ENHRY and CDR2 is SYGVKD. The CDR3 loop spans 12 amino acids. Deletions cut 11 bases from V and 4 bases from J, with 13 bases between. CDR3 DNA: TGTGCCGTCGCGTTTGAGGCAGATACGCAGTATTTT. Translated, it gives CAVAFEADTQYF.

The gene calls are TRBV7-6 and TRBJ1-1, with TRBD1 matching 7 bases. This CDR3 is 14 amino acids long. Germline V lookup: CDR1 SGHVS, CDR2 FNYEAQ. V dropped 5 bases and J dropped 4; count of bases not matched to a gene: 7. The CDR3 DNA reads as TGTGCCAGCAGCCCCGGGACAGAACCCACTGAAGCTTTCTTT. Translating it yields CASSPGTEPTEAFF.

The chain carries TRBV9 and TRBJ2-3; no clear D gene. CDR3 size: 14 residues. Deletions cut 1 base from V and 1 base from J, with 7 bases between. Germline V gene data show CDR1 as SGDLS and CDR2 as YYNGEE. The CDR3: CASSVKIGTDTQYF. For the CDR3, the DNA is TGTGCCAGCAGCGTAAAAATCGGCACAGATACGCAGTATTTT.

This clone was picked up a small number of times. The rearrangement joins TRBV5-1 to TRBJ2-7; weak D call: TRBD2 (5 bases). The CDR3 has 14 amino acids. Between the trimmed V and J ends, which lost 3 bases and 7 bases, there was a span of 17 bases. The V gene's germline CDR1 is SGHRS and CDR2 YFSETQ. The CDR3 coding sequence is TGCGCCAGCAGCTCGCCGGTGGGAGTGAGGGAGCAGTACTTC. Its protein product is CASSSPVGVREQYF.

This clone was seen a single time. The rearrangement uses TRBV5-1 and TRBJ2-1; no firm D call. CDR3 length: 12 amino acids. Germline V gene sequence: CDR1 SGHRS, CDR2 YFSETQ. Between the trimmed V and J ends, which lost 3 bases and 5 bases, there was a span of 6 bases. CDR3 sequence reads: CASSYRDNEQFF. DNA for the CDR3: TGCGCCAGCAGCTACCGGGACAATGAGCAGTTCTTC.